This record looks at one T cell receptor (beta chain) sequence and its context. This sample is drawn from a study of blood T cell repertoires in COVID-19. The overall study: The samples span acute and convalescent COVID-19 from the United States, Italy and Spain. In each case, the material was cDNA or gDNA derived from T cells, B-cell-depleted T cells, or PBMCs.

V lost 0 bases and J 10 bases, leaving 15 bases between the germline ends. The CDR3 is 14 amino acids. Germline V gene sequence: CDR1 LNHNV, CDR2 YYDKDF (reference sequence). Authors' processing steps: Amplification of reference gene primers was used by the study to estimate nucleated cell counts. Repertoires were generated with immunoSEQ multiplex PCR, while TCRdb's copy carries only in-frame clones and drops some. V and J calls and clone size come straight from that table; D and trimming were deduced from the DNA. This sample has some 300,000 clones, with around 90% found just once. Specimen: peripheral blood. The rearrangement links TRBV15 to TRBJ1-1, with TRBD1 as a possible D gene (5 bases). The sequence derives from a man between 18 and 29 years old with active or convalescent COVID-19. The DNA of the CDR3 is TGTGCCACCAGCAGAGACCCAACGGGGGTGGCAGCTTTCTTT. Translated: CATSRDPTGVAAFF.